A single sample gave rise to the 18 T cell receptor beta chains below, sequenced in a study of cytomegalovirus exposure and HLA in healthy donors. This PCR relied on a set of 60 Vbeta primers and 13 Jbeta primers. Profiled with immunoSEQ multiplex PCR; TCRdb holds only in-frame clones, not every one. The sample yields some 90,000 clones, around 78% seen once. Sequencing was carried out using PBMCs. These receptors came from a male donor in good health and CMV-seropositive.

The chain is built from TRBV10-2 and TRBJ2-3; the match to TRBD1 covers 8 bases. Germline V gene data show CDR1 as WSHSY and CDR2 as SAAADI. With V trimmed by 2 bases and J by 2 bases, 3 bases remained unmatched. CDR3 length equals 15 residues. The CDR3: CASSEGQGHTDTQYF. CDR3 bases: TGCGCCAGCAGTGAGGGACAGGGACACACAGATACGCAGTATTTT.

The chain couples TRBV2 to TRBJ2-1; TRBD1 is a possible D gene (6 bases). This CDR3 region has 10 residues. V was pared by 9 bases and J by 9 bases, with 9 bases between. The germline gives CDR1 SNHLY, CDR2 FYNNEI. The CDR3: CASQGFEQFF. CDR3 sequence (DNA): TGTGCCAGTCAGGGGTTTGAGCAGTTCTTC.

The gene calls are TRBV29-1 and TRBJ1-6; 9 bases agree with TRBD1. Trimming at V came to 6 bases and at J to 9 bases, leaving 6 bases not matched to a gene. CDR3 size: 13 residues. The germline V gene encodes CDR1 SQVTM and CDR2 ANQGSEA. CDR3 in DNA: TGCAGCGTACAACAGGGGGCTGGTTCACCCCTCCACTTT. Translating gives CSVQQGAGSPLHF.

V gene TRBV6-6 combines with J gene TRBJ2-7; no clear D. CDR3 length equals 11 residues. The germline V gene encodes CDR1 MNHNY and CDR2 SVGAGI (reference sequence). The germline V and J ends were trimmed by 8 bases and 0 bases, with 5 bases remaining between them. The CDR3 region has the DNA TGTGCCAGCGGGCCCTCCTACGAGCAGTACTTC. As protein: CASGPSYEQYF.

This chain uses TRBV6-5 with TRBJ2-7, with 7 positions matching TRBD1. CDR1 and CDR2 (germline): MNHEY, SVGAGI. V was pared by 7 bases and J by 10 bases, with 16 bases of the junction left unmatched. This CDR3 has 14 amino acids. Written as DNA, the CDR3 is TGTGCCAGCACCTACCGGATAGGGGGCTCTGTCCAGTACTTC. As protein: CASTYRIGGSVQYF.

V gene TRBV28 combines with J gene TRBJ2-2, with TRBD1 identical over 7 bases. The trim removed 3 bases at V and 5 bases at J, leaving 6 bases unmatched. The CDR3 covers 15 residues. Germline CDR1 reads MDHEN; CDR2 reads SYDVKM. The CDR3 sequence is CASSFPGRGTGELFF. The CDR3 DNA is TGTGCCAGCAGTTTCCCTGGCAGGGGGACCGGGGAGCTGTTTTTT.

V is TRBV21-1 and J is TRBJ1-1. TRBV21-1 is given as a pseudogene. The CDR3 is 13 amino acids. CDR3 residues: CASSTSGNTEAFF. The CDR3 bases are TGTGCCAGCAGCACAAGCGGGAACACTGAAGCTTTCTTT.

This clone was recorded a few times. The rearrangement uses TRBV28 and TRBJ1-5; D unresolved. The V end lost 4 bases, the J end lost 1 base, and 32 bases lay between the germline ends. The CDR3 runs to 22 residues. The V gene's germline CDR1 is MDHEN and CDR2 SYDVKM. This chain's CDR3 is CASSSTPTAVSDIVLSNQPQHF. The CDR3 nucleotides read TGTGCCAGCAGTTCCACCCCAACAGCGGTTAGCGATATTGTGTTGAGCAATCAGCCCCAGCATTTT.

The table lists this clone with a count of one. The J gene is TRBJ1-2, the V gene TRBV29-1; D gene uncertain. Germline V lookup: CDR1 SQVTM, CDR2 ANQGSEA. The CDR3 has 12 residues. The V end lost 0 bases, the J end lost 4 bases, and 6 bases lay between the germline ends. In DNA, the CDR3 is TGCAGCGTTGAAGAGGGCCTCTATGGCTACACCTTC. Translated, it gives CSVEEGLYGYTF.

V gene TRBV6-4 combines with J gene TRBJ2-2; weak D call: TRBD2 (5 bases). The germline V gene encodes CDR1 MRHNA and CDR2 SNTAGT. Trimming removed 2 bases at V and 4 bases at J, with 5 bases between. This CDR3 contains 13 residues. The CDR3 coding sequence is TGTGCCAGCAGTGACACTAGCACCGGGGAGCTGTTTTTT. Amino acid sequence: CASSDTSTGELFF.

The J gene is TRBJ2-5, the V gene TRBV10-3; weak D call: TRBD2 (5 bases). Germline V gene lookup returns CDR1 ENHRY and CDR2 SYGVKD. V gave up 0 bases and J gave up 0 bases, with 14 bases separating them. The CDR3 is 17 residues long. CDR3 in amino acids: CAISESGSYSDQETQYF. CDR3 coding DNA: TGTGCCATCAGTGAGTCTGGGAGTTACAGCGACCAAGAGACCCAGTACTTC.

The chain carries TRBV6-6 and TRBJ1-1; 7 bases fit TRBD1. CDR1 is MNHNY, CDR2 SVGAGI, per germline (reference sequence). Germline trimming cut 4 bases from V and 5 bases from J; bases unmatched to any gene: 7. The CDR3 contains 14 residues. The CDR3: CASSFSTGRTEAFF. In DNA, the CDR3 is TGTGCCAGCAGTTTCTCGACAGGGAGAACTGAAGCTTTCTTT.

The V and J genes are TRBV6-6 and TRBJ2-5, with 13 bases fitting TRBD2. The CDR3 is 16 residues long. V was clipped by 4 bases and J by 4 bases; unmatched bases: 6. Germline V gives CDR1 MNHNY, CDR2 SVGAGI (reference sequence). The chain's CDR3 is CASSWTSGSGSETQYF. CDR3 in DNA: TGTGCCAGCAGTTGGACTAGCGGGAGTGGTTCAGAGACCCAGTACTTC.

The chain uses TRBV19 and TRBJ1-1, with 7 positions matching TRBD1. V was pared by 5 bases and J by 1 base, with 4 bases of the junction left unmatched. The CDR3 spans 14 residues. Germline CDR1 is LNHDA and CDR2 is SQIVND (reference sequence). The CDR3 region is CASSPGQRNTEAFF. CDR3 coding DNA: TGTGCCAGTAGTCCGGGACAGCGGAACACTGAAGCTTTCTTT.

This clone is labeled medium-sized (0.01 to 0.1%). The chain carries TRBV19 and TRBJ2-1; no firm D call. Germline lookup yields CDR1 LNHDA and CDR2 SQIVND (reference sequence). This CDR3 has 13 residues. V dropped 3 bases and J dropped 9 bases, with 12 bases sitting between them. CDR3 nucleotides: TGTGCCAGTAGTATTCGTGTCTATGGTGAGCAGTTCTTC. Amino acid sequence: CASSIRVYGEQFF.

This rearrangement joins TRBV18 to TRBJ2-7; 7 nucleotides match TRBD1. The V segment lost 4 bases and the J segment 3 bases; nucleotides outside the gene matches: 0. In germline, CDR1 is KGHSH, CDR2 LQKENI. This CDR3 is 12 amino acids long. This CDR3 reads CASSRDSYEQYF. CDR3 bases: TGTGCCAGCTCACGGGACAGCTACGAGCAGTACTTC.

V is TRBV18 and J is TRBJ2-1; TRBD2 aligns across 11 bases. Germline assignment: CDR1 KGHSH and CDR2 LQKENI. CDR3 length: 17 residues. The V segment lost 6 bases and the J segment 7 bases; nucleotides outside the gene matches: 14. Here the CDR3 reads CASSFIQGTSGRNEQFF. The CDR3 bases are TGTGCCAGCTCTTTCATCCAGGGAACTAGCGGGAGAAATGAGCAGTTCTTC.

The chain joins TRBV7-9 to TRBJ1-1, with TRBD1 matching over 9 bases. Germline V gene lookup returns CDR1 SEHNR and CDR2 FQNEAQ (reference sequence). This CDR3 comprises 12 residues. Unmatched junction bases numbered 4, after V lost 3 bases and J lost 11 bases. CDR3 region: CASSLGTGLAFF. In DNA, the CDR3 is TGTGCCAGCAGCTTGGGGACAGGGTTGGCTTTCTTT.